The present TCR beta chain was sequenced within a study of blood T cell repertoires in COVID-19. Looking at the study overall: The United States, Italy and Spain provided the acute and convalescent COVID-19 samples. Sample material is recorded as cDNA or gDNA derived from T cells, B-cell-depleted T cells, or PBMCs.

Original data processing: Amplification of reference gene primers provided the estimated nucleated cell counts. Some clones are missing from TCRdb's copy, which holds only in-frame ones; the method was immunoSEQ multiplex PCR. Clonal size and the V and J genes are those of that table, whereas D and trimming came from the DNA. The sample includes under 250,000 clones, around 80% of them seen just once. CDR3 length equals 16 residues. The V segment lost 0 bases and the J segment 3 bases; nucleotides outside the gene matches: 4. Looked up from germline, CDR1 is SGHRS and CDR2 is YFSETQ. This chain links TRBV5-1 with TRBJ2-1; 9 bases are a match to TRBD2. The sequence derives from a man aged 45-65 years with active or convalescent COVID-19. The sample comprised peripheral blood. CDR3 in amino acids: CASSLERGRDYNEQFF. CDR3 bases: TGCGCCAGCAGCTTGGAGCGCGGGAGGGACTACAATGAGCAGTTCTTC.